The 24 T cell receptor beta chains listed next were all sequenced from one sample in a study of cytomegalovirus exposure and HLA in healthy donors. The data were produced by immunoSEQ multiplex PCR, yet TCRdb's version contains in-frame clones alone and is incomplete. The sample contains under 250,000 clones, 81% of which appear only once. The sequenced sample was PBMCs. The receptors originated from a woman in her 30s in good health and CMV-seronegative.

The rearrangement uses TRBV30 and TRBJ2-1; 7 bases match TRBD1. V lost 8 bases and J lost 6; bases outside the gene matches: 4. CDR3 length equals 11 residues. Per the germline V gene, CDR1 is GTSNPN and CDR2 is SVGIG (reference sequence). The CDR3 DNA sequence: TGTGCCGGGCAGGGGGTCAATGAGCAGTTCTTC. Translation: CAGQGVNEQFF.

This clone was counted only a few times. The chain is built from TRBV29-1 and TRBJ1-2, with 7 bases fitting TRBD1. Germline V gene sequence: CDR1 SQVTM, CDR2 ANQGSEA. CDR3 length equals 15 residues. J was trimmed by 7 bases and V by 3 bases; bases with no gene match: 14. The CDR3 spells CSVDTGTVSALGYTF. The DNA for the CDR3 is TGCAGCGTTGACACGGGGACAGTCAGCGCCCTTGGCTACACCTTC.

This chain joins TRBV29-1 and TRBJ2-5; D not resolved. The germline V gene has CDR1 SQVTM and CDR2 ANQGSEA. CDR3 length: 10 residues. The ends were cut back, 7 bases at V and 1 base at J, with 4 bases in the middle. CDR3 sequence reads: CSARQETQYF. The CDR3, as DNA: TGCAGCGCGCGCCAAGAGACCCAGTACTTC.

V gene TRBV9 combines with J gene TRBJ2-5; 8 nucleotides match TRBD2. CDR1 and CDR2 from the germline V gene are SGDLS and YYNGEE. With V trimmed by 0 bases and J by 4 bases, 5 bases remained unmatched. The CDR3 has 15 amino acids. CDR3 sequence reads: CASSVATGGRETQYF. The CDR3 DNA is TGTGCCAGCAGCGTAGCTACGGGGGGGAGAGAGACCCAGTACTTC. Together with reference TRBV9 and TRBJ2-5, the CDR3 gives the full variable domain: DSGVTQTPKHLITATGQRVTLRCSPRSGDLSVYWYQQSLDQGLQFLIQYYNGEERAKGNILERFSAQQFPDLHSELNLSSLELGDSALYFCASSVATGGRETQYFGPGTRLLVL.

The rearrangement joins TRBV7-6 to TRBJ1-4; 7 bases are shared with TRBD1. Unmatched junction bases numbered 3, after V lost 1 base and J lost 1 base. CDR1 and CDR2 from the germline V gene are SGHVS and FNYEAQ. This CDR3 comprises 16 residues. CDR3 protein: CASSLVQGLTNEKLFF. In DNA form, the CDR3 reads TGTGCCAGCAGCTTAGTACAGGGGTTAACTAATGAAAAACTGTTTTTT.

This clone has more than one count but fewer than ten. The chain carries TRBV6-6 and TRBJ1-5; D not resolved. The CDR3 extends over 13 amino acids. Germline CDR1 reads MNHNY; CDR2 reads SVGAGI (reference sequence). V dropped 0 bases and J dropped 9 bases, with 9 bases sitting between them. The CDR3 loop is CASSYSASGPQHF. The CDR3 nucleotides read TGTGCCAGCAGTTACTCCGCGTCGGGGCCCCAGCATTTT.

This chain connects TRBV5-1 to TRBJ2-7; 7 bases agree with TRBD1. Germline CDR1 is SGHRS and CDR2 is YFSETQ. CDR3 length equals 15 residues. Trimming at V came to 5 bases and at J to 2 bases, leaving 10 bases not matched to a gene. This CDR3 reads CASSYTGARTYEQYF. The CDR3 region has the DNA TGCGCCAGCAGTTATACAGGGGCCAGGACCTACGAGCAGTACTTC.

The chain has TRBV5-1 and TRBJ2-3; D is possibly TRBD2 (6 bases). Trimming took 0 bases from V and 2 from J, leaving 13 bases between them. The germline CDR1 and CDR2 sequences are SGHRS and YFSETQ. There are 16 residues in the CDR3. CDR3 residues: CASSLVGRGNTDTQYF. CDR3 nucleotides: TGCGCCAGCAGCTTGGTGGGGCGGGGAAACACAGATACGCAGTATTTT.

The chain couples TRBV14 to TRBJ1-1; 7 positions agree with TRBD1. The CDR3 covers 18 residues. The V segment lost 0 bases and the J segment 3 bases; nucleotides outside the gene matches: 13. Looked up from germline, CDR1 is SGHDN and CDR2 is FVKESK. CDR3 DNA: TGTGCCAGCAGCCAAGACCAGACAGGGTGGTGGTCGGACACTGAAGCTTTCTTT. It yields the protein CASSQDQTGWWSDTEAFF.

This clone was found once. The chain has TRBV18 and TRBJ1-1; 8 bases fit TRBD1. The CDR3 runs to 17 residues. V was clipped by 2 bases and J by 1 base; unmatched bases: 9. Germline V lookup: CDR1 KGHSH, CDR2 LQKENI. The CDR3: CASSPGQGVLSNTEAFF. As DNA, the CDR3 is TGTGCCAGCTCACCAGGACAGGGAGTTTTATCGAACACTGAAGCTTTCTTT.

This chain connects TRBV5-1 to TRBJ2-7; D might be TRBD1 (6 bases). This CDR3 spans 14 amino acids. V dropped 6 bases and J dropped 6 bases, with 19 bases sitting between them. Per the germline V gene, CDR1 is SGHRS and CDR2 is YFSETQ. CDR3 sequence (DNA): TGCGCCAGCATCCTTGGTCAGGGGAAAGGCGAGCAGTACTTC. Residues: CASILGQGKGEQYF.

This clone was counted a single time. V usage is TRBV18 and J usage is TRBJ2-5, with 8 positions matching TRBD2. The ends lost 5 bases at V and 6 bases at J; junction bases unmatched: 11. The CDR3 length is 15 residues. Germline V gives CDR1 KGHSH, CDR2 LQKENI. CDR3 region: CASSKGTRDSKTQYF. The CDR3 coding sequence is TGTGCCAGCTCAAAGGGGACTAGGGACTCCAAGACCCAGTACTTC. The entire variable domain, with the rest obtained from reference TRBV18 and TRBJ2-5, is as follows: NAGVMQNPRHLVRRRGQEARLRCSPMKGHSHVYWYRQLPEEGLKFMVYLQKENIIDESGMPKERFSAEFPKEGPSILRIQQVVRGDSAAYFCASSKGTRDSKTQYFGPGTRLLVL.

V gene TRBV5-1 combines with J gene TRBJ2-1; a weak D match, TRBD1 (6 bases). Trimming took off 3 bases at V and 4 bases at J, with 11 bases between the two ends. This CDR3 has 14 amino acids. The germline V gene encodes CDR1 SGHRS and CDR2 YFSETQ. CDR3 amino acids: CASSSGTPYNEQFF. CDR3 bases: TGCGCCAGCAGCTCCGGGACACCTTACAATGAGCAGTTCTTC.

This chain connects TRBV4-2 to TRBJ1-6, with a tentative D call TRBD1 (5 bases). V dropped 0 bases and J dropped 1 base, with 10 bases sitting between them. Germline V gives CDR1 LGHNA, CDR2 YNFKEQ. CDR3 length: 17 amino acids. CDR3 protein: CASSQDGRGSYNSPLHF. CDR3 DNA sequence: TGTGCCAGCAGCCAAGATGGAAGGGGATCCTATAATTCACCCCTCCACTTT.

The chain recombines TRBV30 with TRBJ2-1, with D possibly matching TRBD2 (6 bases). The CDR3 sequence is 15 residues long. The V gene lost 3 bases and the J gene lost 6 bases, with 18 bases spanning the gap. Germline V gives CDR1 GTSNPN, CDR2 SVGIG (reference sequence). The CDR3 nucleotides read TGTGCCTGGAGCCCGGGACTCCTCCTAGGCAATGAGCAGTTCTTC. Protein product: CAWSPGLLLGNEQFF.

The chain joins TRBV29-1 to TRBJ1-5; TRBD1 is a possible D gene (5 bases). Looked up from germline, CDR1 is SQVTM and CDR2 is ANQGSEA. CDR3 length: 15 residues. V was pared by 4 bases and J by 7 bases, with 20 bases between. CDR3 protein: CSVGGGSGGPQPQHF. The CDR3 nucleotides are TGCAGCGTTGGGGGGGGGAGTGGAGGTCCCCAGCCCCAGCATTTT.

The gene calls are TRBV4-1 and TRBJ2-3; D may be TRBD1 (6 bases). Germline loops: CDR1 MGHRA, CDR2 YSYEKL. V was pared by 4 bases and J by 2 bases, with 16 bases between. CDR3 length equals 16 residues. The CDR3, as DNA: TGCGCCAGCAGCCCCCTTGTGGGGGCGAACACAGATACGCAGTATTTT. Translated, it gives CASSPLVGANTDTQYF.

The chain joins TRBV7-2 to TRBJ1-2, with D tentatively TRBD1 (6 bases). The V end lost 3 bases, the J end lost 5 bases, and 13 bases lay between the germline ends. CDR3 length: 14 amino acids. Germline CDR1 reads SGHTA; CDR2 reads FQGNSA. The DNA of the CDR3 is TGTGCCAGCAGCTTCGGGGGGCTTAGGTATGGCTACACCTTC. Protein product: CASSFGGLRYGYTF.

The chain employs TRBV4-1 and TRBJ1-2; D is ambiguous. The CDR3 contains 16 residues. Germline-derived CDR1 and CDR2 are MGHRA and YSYEKL. The V end lost 1 base, the J end lost 5 bases, and 17 bases lay between the germline ends. CDR3 sequence (DNA): TGCGCCAGCAGCCAAGGGGAGAGCCAGAGGCAATATGGCTACACCTTC. Translation gives CASSQGESQRQYGYTF.

The chain employs TRBV7-2 and TRBJ2-7, with a tentative D call TRBD1 (6 bases). Germline-derived CDR1 and CDR2 are SGHTA and FQGNSA. V was pared by 2 bases and J by 5 bases, with 19 bases between. The CDR3 totals 16 residues. The CDR3: CASSLTRTRGYDEQYF. Here the CDR3 DNA reads TGTGCCAGCAGCTTAACTCGCACTAGGGGGTACGACGAGCAGTACTTC.

V and J are TRBV5-6 and TRBJ2-5, with TRBD2 identical over 8 bases. Germline CDR1 reads SGHDT; CDR2 reads YYEEEE. Trimming cost V 0 bases and J 4 bases; bases outside gene matches: 5. The CDR3 covers 15 residues. CDR3 residues: CASSLELAGRETQYF. The CDR3 DNA reads as TGTGCCAGCAGCTTGGAGTTAGCGGGACGAGAGACCCAGTACTTC.

The chain links TRBV5-6 to TRBJ2-3; 9 nucleotides line up with TRBD2. The CDR3 is made up of 13 amino acids. The germline V gene encodes CDR1 SGHDT and CDR2 YYEEEE. The J segment lost 2 bases and the V segment lost 10 bases, leaving 5 bases of the junction unmatched. The CDR3 bases are TGTGCCGGAAAGCGGGGGGTCACAGATACGCAGTATTTT. The encoded protein is CAGKRGVTDTQYF.

This clone occurred once. The chain has TRBV6-6 and TRBJ2-7; 9 bases are a match to TRBD1. V shed 6 bases and J 6 bases; nucleotides not matched to a gene: 9. The CDR3 loop spans 14 amino acids. Germline CDR1 MNHNY, CDR2 SVGAGI (reference sequence). For the CDR3, the DNA is TGTGCCAGCAGCCCGACAGGGGGGTTGGGCGAGCAGTACTTC. It specifies CASSPTGGLGEQYF.

The chain combines TRBV12-5 with TRBJ1-1; D is perhaps TRBD1 (6 bases). Trimming shortened V by 5 bases and J by 7 bases, and 14 bases separated the two germline ends. CDR3 length: 13 residues. Germline V gene sequence: CDR1 LGHNT, CDR2 FRNRAP. CDR3 DNA sequence: TGTGCTAGTGGTCCTACCACAGGGCTTGAAGCTTTCTTT. This sequence encodes CASGPTTGLEAFF.